This T cell receptor (beta chain) appears in the sequencing data of a study of cytomegalovirus exposure and HLA in healthy donors. As for the study in general: Membership in the Caucasian-associated ancestry cluster was found for about four fifths of approximately 430 genotyped donors.

The primer mix had 60 Vbeta and 13 Jbeta primers. Profiled with immunoSEQ multiplex PCR; TCRdb holds only in-frame clones, not every one. The sample holds about 190,000 clones, approximately 86% seen once. Germline V CDR1 and CDR2: SGHTA, FQGNSA. The CDR3 totals 13 residues. V lost 5 bases and J lost 4, with 11 bases in between. The donors gave bone marrow, and they were healthy. The study, taken as a whole, reports: Later work associated fewer than 20,000 TCR beta sequences with HLA alleles at 0.05 false discovery rate. Researchers catalogued 164 TCR beta chains as cytomegalovirus-associated.

Details on this clone: Its specificity is unknown.

Sequenced sample: PBMCs. The receptor comes from a young woman in good health and CMV-seronegative. The chain employs TRBV7-2 and TRBJ1-1; possible D gene TRBD1, 5 bases. CDR3 sequence reads: CASSPRRGTEAFF. As DNA, the CDR3 is TGTGCCAGCAGCCCCCGGAGGGGCACTGAAGCTTTCTTT.